A selection of T cell receptor beta chains follows, all from one sample in a study of shared clonotypes between healthy human individuals. Here immunoSEQ multiplex PCR was the method, and the copy in TCRdb shows in-frame clones only, minus some. This table has about 2.4 million clones, 80% to 95% appearing once. The specimen was naive CD4+ T cells from PBMCs. The receptors originated from a man aged 18 to 29 in good health. Some clones in this sample may be carry-over from other donors' samples. The CDR3 runs from the conserved cysteine through the conserved F or W. D genes are given only for firm matches. A row's size may be missing; if present it is once, few, many or a size class.

j_gene,v_gene,abundance,d_gene,CDR3aa,CDR3nt
TRBJ2-7,TRBV25-1,.,.,CASSEYKKGLGEQYF,TGTGCCAGCAGTGAATATAAGAAGGGTTTAGGCGAGCAGTACTTC
TRBJ2-7,TRBV11-2,.,.,CASSSRDVIYEQYF,TGTGCCAGCAGCTCCCGGGACGTCATCTACGAGCAGTACTTC
TRBJ1-5,TRBV6-1,.,TRBD1,CASSVQGDQPQHF,TGTGCCAGCAGTGTGCAGGGGGATCAGCCCCAGCATTTT
TRBJ2-7,TRBV28,.,TRBD1,CASIPSGTGEPYEQYF,TGTGCCAGCATTCCCTCGGGGACAGGGGAGCCCTACGAGCAGTACTTC
TRBJ1-2,TRBV1,.,.,CTSSQVGQGSRGYTF,.
TRBJ1-2,TRBV7-2,.,TRBD1,CASSSQGQGPSGYTF,TGTGCCAGCAGCTCCCAGGGACAGGGGCCAAGTGGCTACACCTTC
TRBJ2-3,TRBV7-3,.,TRBD2,CASSLQAGSTDTQYF,TGTGCCAGCAGCTTACAAGCGGGGAGCACAGATACGCAGTATTTT
TRBJ2-3,TRBV6-5,.,TRBD2,CASSYSAGPSTDTQYF,TGTGCCAGCAGTTACTCAGCGGGGCCTAGCACAGATACGCAGTATTTT
TRBJ1-2,TRBV27,.,.,CASSLGGGRGGYTF,TGTGCCAGCAGTTTAGGCGGTGGGAGGGGTGGCTACACCTTC
TRBJ2-5,TRBV2,.,.,CASSEDRATLGETQYF,TGTGCCAGCAGTGAAGACAGGGCAACCCTGGGGGAGACCCAGTACTTC
TRBJ2-1,TRBV7-3,.,TRBD2,CASSRQLAGASEQFF,TGTGCCAGCAGCCGCCAACTAGCGGGAGCGTCCGAGCAGTTCTTC
TRBJ1-1,TRBV2,.,.,CANSFSGNTEAFF,TGTGCCAATTCCTTCTCGGGAAACACTGAAGCTTTCTTT
TRBJ2-7,TRBV28,.,.,CATTDRSTGQYF,TGTGCCACCACGGACCGATCGACCGGGCAGTACTTC
TRBJ2-7,TRBV28,.,.,CASSLAGQSPEQYF,TGTGCCAGCAGTTTAGCGGGACAGAGCCCCGAGCAGTACTTC
TRBJ2-1,TRBV18,.,.,CASSPASGRGIYNEQFF,TGTGCCAGCTCACCTGCAAGTGGGAGGGGGATCTACAATGAGCAGTTCTTC
TRBJ2-1,TRBV19,once,.,CASSIGGPVQFF,TGTGCCAGTAGTATAGGAGGGCCGGTACAGTTCTTC
TRBJ1-1,TRBV11-1,.,.,CASSTAVVGEAFF,TGTGCCAGCAGCACCGCGGTTGTCGGTGAAGCTTTCTTT
TRBJ1-2,TRBV25-1,.,.,CASQQDYGYTF,TGTGCCAGCCAGCAGGACTATGGCTACACCTTC
TRBJ2-1,TRBV30,.,.,CAWVGLGRYNEQFF,TGTGCCTGGGTAGGGCTAGGTCGGTACAATGAGCAGTTCTTC
TRBJ1-3,TRBV28,once,.,CASSSPGEGGGNTIYF,TGTGCCAGCAGCTCCCCCGGGGAGGGGGGCGGAAACACCATATATTTT
TRBJ2-6,TRBV6-1,.,.,CASSEVKTGTGANVLTF,TGTGCCAGCAGTGAAGTAAAAACAGGGACTGGGGCCAACGTCCTGACTTTC
TRBJ2-7,TRBV27,.,TRBD1,CASSLTRQGFYEQYF,TGTGCCAGCAGTCTCACACGACAGGGGTTTTACGAGCAGTACTTC
TRBJ2-7,TRBV6-1,.,.,CASSETGAGYEQYF,TGTGCCAGCAGTGAAACGGGAGCTGGCTACGAGCAGTACTTC
TRBJ1-1,TRBV6-1,.,.,CATTNGQMNTEAFF,TGTGCCACTACGAACGGACAGATGAACACTGAAGCTTTCTTT
TRBJ2-7,TRBV19,.,TRBD1,CAKKTGTGPYEQYF,TGTGCCAAAAAAACCGGGACAGGCCCCTACGAGCAGTACTTC
TRBJ1-2,TRBV5-6,.,.,CASSSRTYGYTF,TGTGCCAGCAGCTCTCGGACATATGGCTACACCTTC
TRBJ2-5,TRBV14,.,.,CASSLLAGRQETQYF,TGTGCCAGCAGCCTCCTGGCAGGACGACAAGAGACCCAGTACTTC
TRBJ2-7,TRBV27,.,.,CASSPLDRYEQYF,TGTGCCAGCAGTCCCCTGGACCGCTACGAGCAGTACTTC
TRBJ2-1,TRBV6-5,.,.,CASSYGNEQFF,TGTGCCAGCAGTTATGGCAATGAGCAGTTCTTC
TRBJ1-6,TRBV7-2,.,.,CASSRMGDNSPLHF,TGTGCCAGCAGCCGAATGGGGGATAATTCACCCCTCCACTTT
TRBJ2-5,TRBV5-1,.,TRBD1,CASSLGQHRETQYF,TGCGCCAGCAGCCTGGGACAGCATAGAGAGACCCAGTACTTC
TRBJ1-1,TRBV4-3,.,.,CASSHPRGTEAFF,TGCGCCAGCAGCCACCCCCGGGGCACTGAAGCTTTCTTT
TRBJ2-3,TRBV29-1,.,TRBD1,CSVEGTGGSTDTQYF,TGCAGCGTTGAAGGGACAGGGGGTAGCACAGATACGCAGTATTTT
TRBJ2-7,TRBV20-1,once,.,CSAADGYEQYF,TGCAGTGCCGCCGACGGGTACGAGCAGTACTTC
TRBJ2-3,TRBV5-1,.,TRBD1,CASSLQTGTGDFTDTQYF,TGCGCCAGCAGCTTACAAACCGGGACAGGGGATTTCACAGATACGCAGTATTTT
TRBJ1-5,TRBV5-6,.,.,CASSFGEGQPQHF,TGTGCCAGCAGCTTCGGGGAGGGTCAGCCCCAGCATTTT